This T cell receptor (beta chain) was identified in a study of blood T cell repertoires in COVID-19 (dated by TCRdb to the early 2020s). In terms of the full investigation: Collaborator samples came from the United States, Italy and Spain and covered acute and convalescent phases of COVID-19. The material from the prospective study consisted of cDNA or gDNA derived from T cells, B-cell-depleted T cells, or PBMCs. Deeply sampled blood TCRbeta repertoires from subjects exposed to, actively infected with, or recovered from COVID-19 were included in the dataset. A freely available public database, intended as a resource for researchers studying the immune response to SARS-CoV-2, is where the repertoires were released. Samples came from the ongoing ImmuneRACE study (first 160 participants) plus 1,254 subjects from 6 global collaborators. A de-identified subject ID, COVID-19 status, age in years and sex were almost always included in the sample metadata. Where available, HLA class I and class II types were taken from metadata supplied by the sample provider and were not determined by assay-based typing.

On this clone: The antigen it binds to is not known. No clone much larger than this one lies a single base away; base qualities are absent.

Beyond this particular receptor, the publication reports: Clinical and demographic metadata were provided uncurated, with the amount varying by source and participant.

TCRbeta CDR3 regions were amplified from genomic DNA using the immunoSEQ Assay, a bias-controlled multiplex PCR. As for the authors' bioinformatics: The number of nucleated cells in each sample was estimated from the amplification of reference gene primers within the assay. To quantify the absolute abundance of each unique TCRbeta CDR3 rearrangement, sequence reads were collapsed and filtered. For each sample, productive Simpson clonality was calculated as the square root of Simpson's diversity index over productive rearrangements. What TCRdb holds here is the immuneACCESS table cut down to in-frame rearrangements. Part of the clones is not present; checked against another copy, under half of the missing clones reflect an unresolved V gene, and the others are unexplained. Clonal size and the V and J genes are those of that table, whereas D and trimming came from the DNA. Present in this sample are under 250,000 clones, around 84% of which were seen just once. Of the sample, 5% to 6.5% falls within the top ten clones.

The CDR3 numbers 12 residues from cysteine through phenylalanine. Kept here is only the CDR3 DNA, which spans 36 bases and is read in frame from base 1. Trimming takes 4 bases from V and 1 base from J, and the germline ends sit 4 bases apart. CDR1 and CDR2 are read off the germline V gene as KGHSH and LQKENI. A second Seattle source provided samples from volunteer blood donors who had recovered from COVID-19. The collaborating institutions used their own protocols to collect whole blood in K2EDTA tubes. Collaborator samples were shipped for TCRbeta analysis as frozen whole blood, isolated PBMCs, or DNA extracted from either sample type.

This TCR came from a woman aged 60-75 years who had recovered from COVID-19. Sample: peripheral blood. The chain employs TRBV18 and TRBJ2-5; no D gene call is confident. The DNA reads as follows: TGTGCCAGCTCACTCTCCCAAGAGACCCAGTACTTC. This codes for CASSLSQETQYF.